This T cell receptor (beta chain) was obtained from a study of T cells in localized non-small cell lung cancer (dated by TCRdb to about 2020). Regarding the research as a whole: Comparing tumors with uninvolved tumor-adjacent lungs, the study looked at the T cell repertoires of fewer than 250 patients with early-stage NSCLC. The cohort consisted of 200 to 250 treatment-naive NSCLC patients whose localized lung tumors had been resected. The mean age of the NSCLC patients was 50 to 85 years, with roughly 120 men and 85 to 110 women.

At diagnosis, peripheral blood, uninvolved tumor-adjacent lung and tumor were collected and were preserved as a mix of fresh-frozen and FFPE material. For TCR repertoire profiling, blood samples were analyzed in the form of peripheral blood mononuclear cells. Paper-wide results and their limitations: Higher T cell density in blood was associated with longer overall survival, whereas higher clonality in adjacent lung was associated with shorter survival. Because the study design was exploratory, TCR variables were selected using unadjusted p-values without false-discovery rate correction. Because multi-region tumor sequencing was not done, intratumor heterogeneity could not be ruled out. A median of approximately 50 of the top 100 tumor clones turned up in the paired uninvolved adjacent lung, and some 28 of those clones also ranked among the top 100 of that same adjacent lung. Uninvolved tumor-adjacent lung showed the highest T cell clonality, higher than tumor, which suggests more focused antigenic responses in the uninvolved tumor-adjacent lung.

Deletion took 5 bases off V and 5 bases off J, with a span of 21 bases between the germline ends. According to the germline V gene, CDR1 reads MDHEN and CDR2 reads SYDVKM. The CDR3, from cysteine to phenylalanine, totals 16 residues. The kept DNA is CDR3 alone, 48 bases in frame from the first base. Turning to this clone: Its antigen specificity is not known. No clone much larger than this one lies a single base away; base qualities are absent.

TCR beta CDR3 regions were sequenced from DNA using the immunoSEQ Assay. The authors' analysis ran thus. To compute T cell density, TCR beta template counts were normalized to usable DNA, which was estimated by amplifying housekeeping genes. Richness was estimated with the preseqR package, extrapolating to 400,000 templates for PBMC samples and 120,000 templates for tissue samples. Clonality was taken to be one minus Pielou's evenness. Tissue-enriched TCRs were identified by differential abundance testing using productive amino-acid clonotypes, minimum total count 5 and alpha 0.1. The Jaccard Index and the Morisita Overlap Index were used to measure repertoire overlap between compartments. GLIPH clustered TCR beta CDR3s with public tetramer-defined viral CDR3s; viral motifs required at least three viral sequences plus V-gene enrichment. TCRdb re-hosts the immuneACCESS table, in-frame sequences only. Its copies lack some clones; in the studies checked, an unresolved V gene accounts for under half of them, and the cause for the rest is not known. The DNA gave D and trimming, while V, J and clone size come from that table. In this sample the table shows around 40,000 clones, approximately 86% of which occur a single time. The ten largest clones capture around 6.4% of the sample.

This chain joins TRBV28 to TRBJ2-5; TRBD1 could be the D gene, as 6 bases match. Material: peripheral blood, obtained before any cancer treatment. The receptor's source is a man between 35 and 75 years old with stage I lung adenocarcinoma. The DNA reads TGTGCCAGCAGTCGAAATATTCTACAGGGAAGGGAGACCCAGTACTTC. Translated, this gives CASSRNILQGRETQYF. Extended through the reference TRBV28 and TRBJ2-5 proteins, this CDR3 yields the full variable domain: DVKVTQSSRYLVKRTGEKVFLECVQDMDHENMFWYRQDPGLGLRLIYFSYDVKMKEKGDIPEGYSVSREKKERFSLILESASTNQTSMYLCASSRNILQGRETQYFGPGTRLLVL.